These 9 T cell receptor beta chains share one sample of origin, sequenced in a study of shared clonotypes between healthy human individuals. The data were produced by immunoSEQ multiplex PCR, yet TCRdb's version contains in-frame clones alone and is incomplete. The sample has over a million clones, roughly 96% seen once. The sequenced sample was naive CD4+ T cells sorted from blood. Subset here: CD45RA+ positively selected. Receptor source: a man between 25 and 39 years old in good health.

V gene TRBV7-2 combines with J gene TRBJ2-7; TRBD2 agrees at 11 bases. V shed 2 bases and J 3 bases; nucleotides not matched to a gene: 3. CDR1 and CDR2 from the germline V gene are SGHTA and FQGNSA. The CDR3 has 15 residues. The CDR3 bases are TGTGCCAGCAGCTTATCTAGCGGGGGGAGCTACGAGCAGTACTTC. Translated: CASSLSSGGSYEQYF.

The chain employs TRBV11-3 and TRBJ2-6, with 7 bases fitting TRBD1. The germline gives CDR1 SGHNT, CDR2 YENEEA. The CDR3 contains 18 residues. Trimming at V came to 4 bases and at J to 0 bases, leaving 9 bases not matched to a gene. The chain's CDR3 is CASSSPGQKDSGANVLTF. The CDR3 coding sequence is TGTGCCAGCAGCTCCCCGGGACAGAAAGACTCTGGGGCCAACGTCCTGACTTTC.

The chain joins TRBV2 to TRBJ2-3; D ambiguous. Germline-derived CDR1 and CDR2 are SNHLY and FYNNEI. There are 15 residues in the CDR3. The V gene lost 1 base and the J gene lost 2 bases, with 10 bases spanning the gap. The CDR3, as DNA: TGTGCCAGCAGTGAAGAGAGGATAGCCACAGATACGCAGTATTTT. It yields the protein CASSEERIATDTQYF. Variable domain in full (rest from reference TRBV2 and TRBJ2-3): EPEVTQTPSHQVTQMGQEVILRCVPISNHLYFYWYRQILGQKVEFLVSFYNNEISEKSEIFDDQFSVERPDGSNFTLKIRSTKLEDSAMYFCASSEERIATDTQYFGPGTRLTVL.

This chain links TRBV4-1 with TRBJ2-7, with TRBD2 matching over 9 bases. From germline, CDR1 is MGHRA and CDR2 YSYEKL. The CDR3 sequence is 16 residues long. Trimming cost V 0 bases and J 4 bases; bases outside gene matches: 7. The DNA for the CDR3 is TGCGCCAGCAGCCAAGATCCTAGCGGGACATTTTACGAGCAGTACTTC. It is translated as CASSQDPSGTFYEQYF.

V usage is TRBV5-1 and J usage is TRBJ2-7; 10 nucleotides line up with TRBD1. Germline trimming cut 5 bases from V and 4 bases from J; bases unmatched to any gene: 12. The germline V gene encodes CDR1 SGHRS and CDR2 YFSETQ. This CDR3 has 16 amino acids. The CDR3: CASSREPGQGEYEQYF. Here the CDR3 DNA reads TGCGCCAGCAGTCGTGAACCAGGACAGGGGGAGTACGAGCAGTACTTC.

The chain recombines TRBV5-4 with TRBJ2-7, with 9 positions matching TRBD2. The junction had 8 bases not matched to a gene; V was cut back by 4 bases and J by 3 bases. Germline-derived CDR1 and CDR2 are SGHNT and YYREEE (reference sequence). This CDR3 has 15 amino acids. The CDR3 loop reads CASSDLGTSFYEQYF. The CDR3 region has the DNA TGTGCCAGCAGCGACCTCGGGACTAGCTTCTACGAGCAGTACTTC.

This clone came up once. The chain links TRBV5-4 to TRBJ1-3; D ambiguous. The germline gives CDR1 SGHNT, CDR2 YYREEE (reference sequence). The V end lost 0 bases, the J end lost 2 bases, and 9 bases lay between the germline ends. The CDR3 has 15 amino acids. CDR3 nucleotide sequence: TGTGCCAGCAGCTTGGGGGCCGTAACTGGAAACACCATATATTTT. Translating it yields CASSLGAVTGNTIYF.

The chain uses TRBV19 and TRBJ2-5, with 8 nucleotides matching TRBD1. This CDR3 has 13 amino acids. Germline-derived CDR1 and CDR2 are LNHDA and SQIVND (reference sequence). The V and J ends lost 6 bases and 4 bases, in that order; junction bases with no gene match: 4. The CDR3 here is CASSDTGGETQYF. CDR3 coding DNA: TGTGCCAGTAGCGATACAGGGGGAGAGACCCAGTACTTC.

The count of this clone is one. The gene calls are TRBV9 and TRBJ1-1; maybe TRBD1 (5 bases). The germline gives CDR1 SGDLS, CDR2 YYNGEE. The V end was cut by 3 bases, the J end by 4 bases, with 13 bases between. CDR3 length: 14 residues. The CDR3 loop is CASSAVRAATEAFF. The CDR3 DNA reads TGTGCCAGCAGCGCCGTCAGGGCGGCCACTGAAGCTTTCTTT.